The rows below give T cell receptor beta chains drawn from one sample of a study of CD8 T cells in ankylosing spondylitis. TCRdb fed the 5' RACE reads into MiXCR, producing one record per CDR3 protein. The data contain about 250,000 distinct CDR3 sequences, approximately 30% of them singletons. The sequencing sample was made of blood, either unsorted or a sorted T cell fraction (not recorded which). The receptors derive from a male donor with ankylosing spondylitis or in good health (not recorded which). CDR3s include the opening cysteine and the closing phenylalanine or tryptophan. The order of the fields is V gene, J gene, D gene, clone size, CDR3 DNA, CDR3 protein. D genes are given only for firm matches. Rows give clone size only sometimes, using once, few, many, or a class for an expanded clone.

>TRBV20-1|TRBJ2-6|TRBD1|few
TGCAGTGTTAGAGTCAGACAGGGAGTAACTGGGGCCAACGTCCTGACTTTC
CSVRVRQGVTGANVLTF
>TRBV5-1|TRBJ1-1|.|.
TGCGCCAGCAGCCGGATGGACCCGATGAACACTGAAGCTTTCTTT
CASSRMDPMNTEAFF
>TRBV6-5|TRBJ1-2|.|few
TGTGCCAGCAGTTTTAATTCCGGGACATCTTATGGCTACACCTTC
CASSFNSGTSYGYTF
>TRBV20-1|TRBJ2-3|.|.
TGCAGTGCTAGAGTCTCGCTAGCAGATACGCAGTATTTT
CSARVSLADTQYF
>TRBV10-3|TRBJ2-3|.|once
TGTGCCATCACCCGAGGAACCGGGACTAGCACAGATACGCAGTATTTT
CAITRGTGTSTDTQYF
>TRBV27|TRBJ2-7|TRBD1|few
TGTGCCAGCAACCCGACAGGGGGCCCCTACGAGCAGTACTTC
CASNPTGGPYEQYF
>TRBV20-1|TRBJ2-1|.|few
TGCAGTGCTACAGGCCCCTCAAACAATGAGCAGTTCTTC
CSATGPSNNEQFF
>TRBV28|TRBJ2-7|TRBD1|few
TGTGCCAGCATCCCGACAGGGAACTACGAGCAGTACTTC
CASIPTGNYEQYF
>TRBV4-1|TRBJ2-7|TRBD1|few
TGCGCCAGCAGCCAGGGACAGGGGTCCTACGAGCAGTACTTC
CASSQGQGSYEQYF
>TRBV4-1|TRBJ2-2|.|once
TGCGCCAGCAGCCTACCCGAGGGGGGCGTCGGCACCGGGGAGCTGTTTTTT
CASSLPEGGVGTGELFF